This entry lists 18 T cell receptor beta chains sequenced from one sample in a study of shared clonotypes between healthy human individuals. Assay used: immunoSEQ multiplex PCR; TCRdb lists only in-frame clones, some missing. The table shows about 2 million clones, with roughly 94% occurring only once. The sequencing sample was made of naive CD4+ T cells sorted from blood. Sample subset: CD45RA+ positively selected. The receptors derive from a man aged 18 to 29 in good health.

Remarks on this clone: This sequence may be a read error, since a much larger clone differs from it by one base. The CDR3 sequence is CASSFGRANTGELFF. CDR3 nucleotide sequence: TGTGCCAGCAGCTTCGGCAGGGCGAACACCGGGGAGCTGTTTTTT. The chain carries TRBV5-4 and TRBJ2-2, with TRBD1 as a possible D gene (5 bases). Trimming left V 2 bases short and J 0 bases short, with 8 bases between. The CDR3 has 15 residues. Germline CDR1 SGHNT, CDR2 YYREEE (reference sequence).

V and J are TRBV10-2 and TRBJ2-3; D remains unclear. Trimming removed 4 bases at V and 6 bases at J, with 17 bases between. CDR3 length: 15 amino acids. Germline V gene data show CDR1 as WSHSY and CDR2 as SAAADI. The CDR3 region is CASSGWLLDQDTQYF. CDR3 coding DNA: TGCGCCAGCAGTGGTTGGCTATTGGACCAGGATACGCAGTATTTT.

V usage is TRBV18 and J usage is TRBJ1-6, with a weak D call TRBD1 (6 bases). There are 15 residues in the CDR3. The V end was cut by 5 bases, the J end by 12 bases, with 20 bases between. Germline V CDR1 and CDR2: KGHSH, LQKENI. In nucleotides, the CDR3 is TGTGCCAGCTCAGGTGGCAGGGGTGGTTCGGAACCCCTCCACTTT. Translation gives CASSGGRGGSEPLHF.

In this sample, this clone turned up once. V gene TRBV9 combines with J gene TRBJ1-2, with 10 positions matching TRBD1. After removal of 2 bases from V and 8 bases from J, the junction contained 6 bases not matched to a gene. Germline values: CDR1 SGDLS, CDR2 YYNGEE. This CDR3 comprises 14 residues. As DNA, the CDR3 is TGTGCCAGCAGCGTGACAGGGGGCATCGGAGGCTACACCTTC. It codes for CASSVTGGIGGYTF.

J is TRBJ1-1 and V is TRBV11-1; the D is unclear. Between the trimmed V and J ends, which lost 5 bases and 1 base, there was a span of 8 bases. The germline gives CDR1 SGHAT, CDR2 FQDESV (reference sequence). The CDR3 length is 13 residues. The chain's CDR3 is CASSSRRNTEAFF. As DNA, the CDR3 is TGTGCCAGCAGCAGCCGACGGAACACTGAAGCTTTCTTT. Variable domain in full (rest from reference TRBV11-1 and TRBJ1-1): EAEVAQSPRYKITEKSQAVAFWCDPISGHATLYWYRQILGQGPELLVQFQDESVVDDSQLPKDRFSAERLKGVDSTLKIQPAELGDSAMYLCASSSRRNTEAFFGQGTRLTVV.

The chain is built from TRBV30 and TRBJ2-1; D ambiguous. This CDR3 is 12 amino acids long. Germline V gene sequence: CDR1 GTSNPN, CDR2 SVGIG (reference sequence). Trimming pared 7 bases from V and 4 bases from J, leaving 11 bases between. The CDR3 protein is CAFRGRYNEQFF. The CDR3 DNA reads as TGTGCCTTTAGAGGTCGATACAATGAGCAGTTCTTC.

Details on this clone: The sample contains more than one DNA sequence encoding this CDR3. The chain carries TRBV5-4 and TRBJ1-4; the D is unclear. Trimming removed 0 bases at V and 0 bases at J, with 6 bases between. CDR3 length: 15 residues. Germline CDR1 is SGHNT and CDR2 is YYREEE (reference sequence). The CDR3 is CASSLDSATNEKLFF. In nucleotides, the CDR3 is TGTGCCAGCAGCTTGGACAGTGCAACTAATGAAAAACTGTTTTTT.

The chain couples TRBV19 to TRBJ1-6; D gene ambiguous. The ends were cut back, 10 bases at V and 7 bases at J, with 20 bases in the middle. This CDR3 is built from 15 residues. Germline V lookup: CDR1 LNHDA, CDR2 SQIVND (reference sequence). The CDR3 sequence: CATSMLGPLNSPLHF. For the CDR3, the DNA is TGTGCCACCTCTATGCTCGGGCCGCTGAATTCACCCCTCCACTTT.

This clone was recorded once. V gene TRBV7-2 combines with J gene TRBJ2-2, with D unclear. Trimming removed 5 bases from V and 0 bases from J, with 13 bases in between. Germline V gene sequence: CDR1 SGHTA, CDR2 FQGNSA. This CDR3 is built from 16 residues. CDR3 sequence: CASSAEIVANTGELFF. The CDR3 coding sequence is TGTGCCAGCAGCGCAGAGATAGTCGCGAACACCGGGGAGCTGTTTTTT.

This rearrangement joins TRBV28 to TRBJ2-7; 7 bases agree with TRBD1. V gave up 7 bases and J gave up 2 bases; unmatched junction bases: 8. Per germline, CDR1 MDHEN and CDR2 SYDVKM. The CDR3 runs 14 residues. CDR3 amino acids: CASNPPRGTYEQYF. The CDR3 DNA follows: TGTGCCAGCAACCCCCCCAGGGGGACCTACGAGCAGTACTTC.

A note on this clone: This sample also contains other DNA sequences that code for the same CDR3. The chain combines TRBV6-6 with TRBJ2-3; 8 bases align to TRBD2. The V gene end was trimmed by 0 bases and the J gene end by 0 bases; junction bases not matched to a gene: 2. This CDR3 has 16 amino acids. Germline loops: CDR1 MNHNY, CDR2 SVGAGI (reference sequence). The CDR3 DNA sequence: TGTGCCAGCAGTTACTCGAGCGGGAGAAGCACAGATACGCAGTATTTT. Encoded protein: CASSYSSGRSTDTQYF.

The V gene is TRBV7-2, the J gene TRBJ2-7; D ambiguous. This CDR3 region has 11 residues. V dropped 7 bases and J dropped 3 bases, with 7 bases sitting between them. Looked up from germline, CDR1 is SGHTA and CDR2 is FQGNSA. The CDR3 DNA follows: TGTGCCAGCACACAAAGCTACGAGCAGTACTTC. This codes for CASTQSYEQYF.

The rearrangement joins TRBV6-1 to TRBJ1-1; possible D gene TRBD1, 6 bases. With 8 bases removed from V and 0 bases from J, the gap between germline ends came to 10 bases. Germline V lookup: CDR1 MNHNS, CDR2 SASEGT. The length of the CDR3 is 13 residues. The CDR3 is CASRGALNTEAFF. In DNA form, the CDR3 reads TGTGCCAGCCGGGGGGCCCTGAACACTGAAGCTTTCTTT.

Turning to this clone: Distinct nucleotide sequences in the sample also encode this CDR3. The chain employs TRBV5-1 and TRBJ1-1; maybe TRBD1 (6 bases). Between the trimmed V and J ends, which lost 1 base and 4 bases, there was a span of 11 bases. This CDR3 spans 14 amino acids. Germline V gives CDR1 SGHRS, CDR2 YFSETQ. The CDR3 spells CASSLRGAGTEAFF. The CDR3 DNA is TGCGCCAGCAGCTTGCGGGGGGCCGGCACTGAAGCTTTCTTT.

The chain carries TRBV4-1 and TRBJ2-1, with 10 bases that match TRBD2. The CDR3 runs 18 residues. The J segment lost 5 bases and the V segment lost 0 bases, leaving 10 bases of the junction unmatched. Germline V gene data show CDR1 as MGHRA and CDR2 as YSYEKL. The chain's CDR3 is CASSQDWIAGGGHNEQFF. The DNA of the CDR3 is TGCGCCAGCAGCCAAGATTGGATAGCGGGGGGTGGCCACAATGAGCAGTTCTTC.

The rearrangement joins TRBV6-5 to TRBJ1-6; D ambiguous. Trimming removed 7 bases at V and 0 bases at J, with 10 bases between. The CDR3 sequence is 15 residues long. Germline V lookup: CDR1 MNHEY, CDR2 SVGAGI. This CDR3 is CASTDTSSYNSPLHF. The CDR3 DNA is TGTGCCAGCACTGACACCTCCTCCTATAATTCACCCCTCCACTTT.

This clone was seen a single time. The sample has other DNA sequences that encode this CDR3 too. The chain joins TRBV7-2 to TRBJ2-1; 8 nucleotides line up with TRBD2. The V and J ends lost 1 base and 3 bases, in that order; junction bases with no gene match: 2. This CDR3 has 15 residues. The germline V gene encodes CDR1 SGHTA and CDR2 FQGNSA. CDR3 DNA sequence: TGTGCCAGCAGCTTAGTGGGGACTAGCTACAATGAGCAGTTCTTC. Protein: CASSLVGTSYNEQFF.

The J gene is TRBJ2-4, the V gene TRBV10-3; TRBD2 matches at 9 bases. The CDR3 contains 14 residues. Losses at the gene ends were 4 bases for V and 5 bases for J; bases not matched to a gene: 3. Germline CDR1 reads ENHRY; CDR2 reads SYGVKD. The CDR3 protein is CAISGGLAENIQYF. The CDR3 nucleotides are TGTGCCATCAGTGGGGGACTAGCAGAAAACATTCAGTACTTC.